This T cell receptor beta chain was recorded in a study of blood T cell repertoires in COVID-19. The data were produced by immunoSEQ multiplex PCR, yet TCRdb's version contains in-frame clones alone and is incomplete. The profile covers 210,000 or so clones, with 70% to 90% appearing a single time and about 2.2% taken by the ten largest. The germline V and J ends were trimmed by 6 bases and 2 bases, with 12 bases remaining between them. The germline V gene has CDR1 SEHNR and CDR2 FQNEAQ (reference sequence). This CDR3 region has 14 residues. Sequencing was carried out using peripheral blood. This TCR was recovered from a woman between 45 and 65 years old with acute or convalescent COVID-19. The rearrangement joins TRBV7-9 to TRBJ2-3; D not certain. CDR3 sequence: CASSSLSATDTQYF. CDR3 coding DNA: TGTGCCAGCAGTTCACTGAGCGCCACAGATACGCAGTATTTT.